The 20 T cell receptor beta chains listed next were all sequenced from one sample in a study of shared clonotypes between healthy human individuals (TCRdb year 2020). Library preparation employed the immunoSEQ multiplex PCR assay. The clones in this table, taken by TCRdb from immuneACCESS, are in-frame only. Not every clone is retained; where verified, under half of the shortfall comes from an unresolved V gene, and the cause of the rest is unknown. The sample table shows roughly 1,000,000 clones, and 70% to 80% are seen once. Around 0.61% of the sample is taken by the ten largest. Material: memory CD4+ T cells from PBMCs. The label giving this sample's cell subset or site can be read as: CD45RA-negative fraction. These receptor sequences come from a man between 18 and 29 years old in good health. Some clones in this sample may be carry-over from other donors' samples.

The chain employs TRBV7-9 and TRBJ2-5; tentatively, D is TRBD1 (6 bases). The J call may be faulty, since TRBJ2-7 better matches the DNA end. CDR3 length: 14 residues. CDR1 is SEHNR, CDR2 FQNEAQ, per germline (reference sequence). Here the CDR3 reads CASSTSAGENEQYF. The CDR3 DNA is TGTGCCAGCTCTACTTCGGCAGGGGAAAACGAGCAGTACTTC.

This clone was seen at least ten times. Other DNA variants within this sample encode the same CDR3. The J gene is TRBJ2-3, the V gene TRBV27; D is unresolved. V gave up 0 bases and J gave up 5 bases, with 9 bases separating them. The CDR3 is 14 residues long. Germline V gives CDR1 MNHEY, CDR2 SMNVEV (reference sequence). The DNA of the CDR3 is TGTGCCAGCAGTTTATCTAGAAGGGTAGATACGCAGTATTTT. This translates into CASSLSRRVDTQYF.

V gene TRBV5-4 combines with J gene TRBJ2-4; possible D gene TRBD1, 5 bases. CDR1 is SGHNT, CDR2 YYREEE, per germline (reference sequence). This CDR3 has 15 amino acids. Trimming pared 4 bases from V and 1 base from J, leaving 12 bases between. The chain's CDR3 is CASSRQTDAKNIQYF. CDR3 nucleotides: TGTGCCAGCAGCCGACAGACGGATGCCAAAAACATTCAGTACTTC. The whole variable domain, remainder taken from reference TRBV5-4 and TRBJ2-4, is ETGVTQSPTHLIKTRGQQVTLRCSSQSGHNTVSWYQQALGQGPQFIFQYYREEENGRGNFPPRFSGLQFPNYSSELNVNALELDDSALYLCASSRQTDAKNIQYFGAGTRLSVL.

V usage is TRBV9 and J usage is TRBJ2-1, with 8 bases lining up with TRBD1. The junction had 2 bases not matched to a gene; V was cut back by 2 bases and J by 1 base. Germline V lookup: CDR1 SGDLS, CDR2 YYNGEE. CDR3 size: 15 residues. This CDR3 is CASSVTGVSYNEQFF. CDR3 nucleotides: TGTGCCAGCAGCGTGACAGGGGTGTCCTACAATGAGCAGTTCTTC.

The V gene is TRBV6-5, the J gene TRBJ2-5; D could derive from TRBD1 or TRBD2 (5 bases each). The CDR3 contains 14 residues. CDR1 is MNHEY, CDR2 SVGAGI, per germline. With 2 bases removed from V and 0 bases from J, the gap between germline ends came to 7 bases. This CDR3 reads CASSYGGYQETQYF. The CDR3 DNA reads as TGTGCCAGCAGTTACGGGGGTTACCAAGAGACCCAGTACTTC.

The CDR3 bases are TGTGCCAGCAGTCCGTGGACAGGGAAGTCTGGAAACACCATATATTTT. This encodes CASSPWTGKSGNTIYF. The chain links TRBV28 to TRBJ1-3, with TRBD1 identical over 8 bases. The trim removed 5 bases at V and 1 base at J, leaving 7 bases unmatched. Germline lookup yields CDR1 MDHEN and CDR2 SYDVKM. The CDR3 contains 16 residues.

The V call is TRBV6-1, the J call TRBJ2-2, with 7 bases that match TRBD1. The CDR3 has 15 amino acids. CDR1 MNHNS and CDR2 SASEGT come from the germline V gene. J lost 5 bases, V lost 2 bases, and 5 bases had no gene match. Here the CDR3 reads CASSENQGDTGELFF. For the CDR3, the DNA is TGTGCCAGCAGTGAAAACCAGGGGGATACCGGGGAGCTGTTTTTT.

The rearrangement joins TRBV28 to TRBJ1-2; TRBD1 might be the D (5 bases). Trimming took 2 bases from V and 8 from J, leaving 18 bases between them. In germline, CDR1 is MDHEN, CDR2 SYDVKM. The length of the CDR3 is 15 residues. DNA for the CDR3: TGTGCCAGCAGTTTAAACTACTGGGGCGCGTGGGGCTACACCTTC. This sequence encodes CASSLNYWGAWGYTF.

The V and J genes are TRBV13 and TRBJ2-7, with 7 bases aligning to TRBD2. The CDR3 spans 16 residues. Germline CDR1 PRHDT, CDR2 FYEKMQ (reference sequence). Germline trimming cut 0 bases from V and 0 bases from J; bases unmatched to any gene: 5. CDR3: CASSLGPKRDSYEQYF. In DNA, the CDR3 is TGTGCCAGCAGCTTAGGCCCTAAGCGGGACTCCTACGAGCAGTACTTC.

This chain connects TRBV6-1 to TRBJ1-3, with TRBD1 matching 10 bases. Trimming removed 6 bases from V and 4 bases from J; junction bases left unmatched: 6. The CDR3 is 15 amino acids. Germline V gene sequence: CDR1 MNHNS, CDR2 SASEGT. The CDR3 region is CASSLDRGSGNTIYF. The CDR3 DNA follows: TGTGCCAGCAGCTTGGACAGGGGGTCCGGAAACACCATATATTTT.

There are a few counts of this clone. The V and J genes are TRBV18 and TRBJ1-1; D gene ambiguous. Trimming stripped 6 bases from V and 2 bases from J, with 7 bases between. CDR1 is KGHSH, CDR2 LQKENI, per germline. The CDR3 has 12 amino acids. CDR3 nucleotides: TGTGCCAGCTCGGTGTTAAACACTGAAGCTTTCTTT. Its translation: CASSVLNTEAFF. The whole variable domain, filled in from reference TRBV18 and TRBJ1-1, reads NAGVMQNPRHLVRRRGQEARLRCSPMKGHSHVYWYRQLPEEGLKFMVYLQKENIIDESGMPKERFSAEFPKEGPSILRIQQVVRGDSAAYFCASSVLNTEAFFGQGTRLTVV.

The sample holds a few counts of this clone. This rearrangement joins TRBV7-9 to TRBJ2-7; maybe TRBD1 (6 bases). CDR3 length: 16 residues. Trimming pared 1 base from V and 0 bases from J, leaving 13 bases between. Germline-derived CDR1 and CDR2 are SEHNR and FQNEAQ (reference sequence). The CDR3 loop is CASSLGTAGDSYEQYF. DNA for the CDR3: TGTGCCAGCAGCTTAGGAACGGCAGGGGACTCCTACGAGCAGTACTTC.

This clone was recorded only once. The chain links TRBV5-4 to TRBJ2-3, with 12 bases lining up with TRBD1. V dropped 4 bases and J dropped 4; count of bases not matched to a gene: 4. The germline V gene has CDR1 SGHNT and CDR2 YYREEE (reference sequence). This CDR3 spans 15 amino acids. In DNA, the CDR3 is TGTGCCAGCAGCCCCGGGACAGGGGGCCCAGATACGCAGTATTTT. Its translation: CASSPGTGGPDTQYF.

The V and J genes are TRBV7-9 and TRBJ1-1; D gene uncertain. The CDR3 contains 13 residues. CDR1 and CDR2 (germline): SEHNR, FQNEAQ (reference sequence). The ends were cut back, 5 bases at V and 0 bases at J, with 7 bases in the middle. DNA of the CDR3: TGTGCCAGCAGCGTACAGATGAACACTGAAGCTTTCTTT. Translation gives CASSVQMNTEAFF. Combining the CDR3 with reference TRBV7-9 and TRBJ1-1 gives the whole variable domain DTGVSQNPRHKITKRGQNVTFRCDPISEHNRLYWYRQTLGQGPEFLTYFQNEAQLEKSRLLSDRFSAERPKGSFSTLEIQRTEQGDSAMYLCASSVQMNTEAFFGQGTRLTVV.

The chain recombines TRBV19 with TRBJ1-5; D gene unclear. V was shortened by 1 base and J by 5 bases, with 9 bases between the two germline ends. The germline CDR1 and CDR2 sequences are LNHDA and SQIVND (reference sequence). The CDR3 has 14 amino acids. The CDR3 DNA follows: TGTGCCAGTAGTATAGGGCGGCCTTATCAGCCCCAGCATTTT. This encodes CASSIGRPYQPQHF.

J is TRBJ2-7 and V is TRBV5-4; 11 bases agree with TRBD1. This CDR3 has 15 amino acids. V trimming: 3 bases; J trimming: 3 bases; junction bases outside the gene matches: 5. Looked up from germline, CDR1 is SGHNT and CDR2 is YYREEE (reference sequence). The DNA of the CDR3 is TGTGCCAGCAGCTACGCCGGGACAGGGGGCTACGAGCAGTACTTC. Translating gives CASSYAGTGGYEQYF. Variable domain in full (rest from reference TRBV5-4 and TRBJ2-7): ETGVTQSPTHLIKTRGQQVTLRCSSQSGHNTVSWYQQALGQGPQFIFQYYREEENGRGNFPPRFSGLQFPNYSSELNVNALELDDSALYLCASSYAGTGGYEQYFGPGTRLTVT.

This chain uses TRBV4-1 with TRBJ2-1; a possible D gene is TRBD2 (6 bases). Trimming removed 4 bases at V and 5 bases at J, with 21 bases between. This CDR3 spans 17 amino acids. Germline V gives CDR1 MGHRA, CDR2 YSYEKL. CDR3 loop: CASSLDGAGIYHNEQFF. As DNA, the CDR3 is TGCGCCAGCAGCCTAGACGGCGCGGGGATATATCACAATGAGCAGTTCTTC.

The chain links TRBV19 to TRBJ2-4, with D maybe TRBD2 (5 bases). CDR3 length: 16 amino acids. CDR1 LNHDA and CDR2 SQIVND come from the germline V gene (reference sequence). V was cut by 4 bases and J by 1 base, with 14 bases left in between. This CDR3 reads CASSRSELGAKNIQYF. The CDR3 nucleotides are TGTGCCAGTAGTAGGTCAGAACTAGGGGCCAAAAACATTCAGTACTTC. The complete variable domain, with remaining parts taken from reference TRBV19 and TRBJ2-4, reads DGGITQSPKYLFRKEGQNVTLSCEQNLNHDAMYWYRQDPGQGLRLIYYSQIVNDFQKGDIAEGYSVSREKKESFPLTVTSAQKNPTAFYLCASSRSELGAKNIQYFGAGTRLSVL.

This chain joins TRBV11-2 and TRBJ2-1, with D perhaps TRBD1 (6 bases). Trimming stripped 5 bases from V and 5 bases from J, with 16 bases between. CDR3 size: 15 residues. Germline-derived CDR1 and CDR2 are SGHAT and FQNNGV. The CDR3 nucleotides are TGTGCCAGCAGCGCGGGCGTGGGGGCTAACAATGAGCAGTTCTTC. It is translated as CASSAGVGANNEQFF.

With regard to this clone: A far larger clone is one nucleotide away, so this likely arose from a read error. The chain combines TRBV6-1 with TRBJ2-5; D is uncertain. Trimming took 5 bases from V and 3 from J, leaving 4 bases between them. This CDR3 is 11 amino acids long. Per germline, CDR1 MNHNS and CDR2 SASEGT. The CDR3 loop reads CASSFEETQYF. The CDR3 nucleotides are TGTGCCAGCAGTTTTGAAGAGACCCAGTACTTC.